The clone carrying this T cell receptor beta chain has a single count. The V gene lost 4 bases and the J gene lost 5 bases, with 8 bases spanning the gap. CDR1 and CDR2 from the germline V gene are MNHEY and SMNVEV (reference sequence). The CDR3 contains 12 residues. Per the study methods: Reference gene primer amplification gave estimated nucleated cell counts. Only in-frame clones appear in the TCRdb table, and some are missing; sequencing was by immunoSEQ multiplex PCR. D and trimming were read from the DNA, whereas the V and J calls and clone size are those reported in that table. The data hold approximately 140,000 clones, with roughly four fifths observed a single time. The record originates from a study of blood T cell repertoires in COVID-19. The overall study: The study drew acute and convalescent COVID-19 samples from the United States, Italy and Spain. The cDNA or gDNA used as material had been derived from T cells, B-cell-depleted T cells, or PBMCs.

The source is a human donor with acute or convalescent COVID-19. The donor label of this sample is uncertain. This rearrangement joins TRBV27 to TRBJ1-2, with D unclear. The specimen sequenced was peripheral blood. The chain's CDR3 is CASSSGVYGYTF. The CDR3, as DNA: TGTGCCAGCAGTTCCGGGGTTTATGGCTACACCTTC.